This is a list of T cell receptor beta chains from one sample in a study of T-cell memory formation after mild COVID-19. TCRdb re-called the 5' RACE reads with MiXCR, one entry per CDR3 protein. The table records some 310,000 distinct CDR3 sequences, around a fifth of them present only once. The sequencing sample was made of PBMCs or a T cell subset sorted from them (not recorded which). The receptors stem from a man aged 18 to 29 who had mild COVID-19 (a few samples of this study predate the infection). Cell type and time point are not known. Each CDR3 is given with its conserved first and last residue. The D gene is left open where the match is weak. Clone size is stated in some rows and not others, as once, few, many or a class when expanded.

CDR3 protein,V gene,J gene,D gene,clone size
CASSAGTGVQPQHF,TRBV7-2,TRBJ1-5,TRBD1,many
CASSYLAGGEQFF,TRBV6-2/TRBV6-3,TRBJ2-1,TRBD2,.
CASSQGGPRSPLHF,TRBV7-9,TRBJ1-6,TRBD1,.
CSVERQPGSPLHF,TRBV29-1,TRBJ1-6,.,.
CASSYYGQGADEQYF,TRBV6-5,TRBJ2-7,TRBD1,few
CASSPGAGGDEQFF,TRBV11-2,TRBJ2-1,TRBD2,few
CASSTGSTDTQYF,TRBV7-3,TRBJ2-3,.,.
CASSGTAQYEQYF,TRBV7-9,TRBJ2-7,TRBD1,.
CASSFWGGDEKLFF,TRBV12-3/TRBV12-4,TRBJ1-4,.,.
CASSDPGSQPQHF,TRBV6-2/TRBV6-3,TRBJ1-5,.,.
CASRAQDRGYNEQFF,TRBV6-5,TRBJ2-1,TRBD1,.
CDSSPGVYGYTF,TRBV9,TRBJ1-2,.,.
CASKSGQDTEAFF,TRBV28,TRBJ1-1,TRBD1,few
CSAKEAENEAFF,TRBV20-1,TRBJ1-1,.,.
CASSLVGVAGNTIYF,TRBV7-2,TRBJ1-3,.,few
CASSLGEIYNSPLHF,TRBV5-1,TRBJ1-6,.,.
CSARELTVNTEAFF,TRBV20-1,TRBJ1-1,.,.
CASSTGTAFF,TRBV10-1,TRBJ1-1,.,.
CAWGGPSGNTIYF,TRBV30,TRBJ1-3,.,few
CASSQGGQGSYEQYF,TRBV4-3,TRBJ2-7,.,.
CASSLVSAEETQYF,TRBV5-1,TRBJ2-5,.,few
CAISTTLGETQYF,TRBV10-3,TRBJ2-5,.,few
CASSLTGSTGEKLFF,TRBV7-2,TRBJ1-4,.,.
CASTQAYPNGYTF,TRBV7-9,TRBJ1-2,.,.
CASSQHSIIAGGNTGELFF,TRBV4-3,TRBJ2-2,TRBD2,.
CSARPRGNQETQYF,TRBV20-1,TRBJ2-5,.,.
CASSSGRSPHTQYF,TRBV5-1,TRBJ2-3,.,once
CASSQVPIEGGNQPQHF,TRBV4-1,TRBJ1-5,.,.
CASSRISGTGGDQPQHF,TRBV6-5,TRBJ1-5,TRBD1,many
CSARDPGQGYGYTF,TRBV20-1,TRBJ1-2,.,.
CASTPGQGDEQFF,TRBV6-2/TRBV6-3,TRBJ2-1,TRBD1,few
CASSQMSIVNEQFF,TRBV19,TRBJ2-1,.,.
CASSLEGSNQPQHF,TRBV5-4,TRBJ1-5,.,few
CASGDRGGDEQYF,TRBV10-2,TRBJ2-7,.,few
CASSDSGNIEFF,TRBV6-1,TRBJ2-1,.,.
CASSWQGDGTEAFF,TRBV5-5,TRBJ1-1,.,many
CASSSGQPTNYGYTF,TRBV6-5,TRBJ1-2,.,.